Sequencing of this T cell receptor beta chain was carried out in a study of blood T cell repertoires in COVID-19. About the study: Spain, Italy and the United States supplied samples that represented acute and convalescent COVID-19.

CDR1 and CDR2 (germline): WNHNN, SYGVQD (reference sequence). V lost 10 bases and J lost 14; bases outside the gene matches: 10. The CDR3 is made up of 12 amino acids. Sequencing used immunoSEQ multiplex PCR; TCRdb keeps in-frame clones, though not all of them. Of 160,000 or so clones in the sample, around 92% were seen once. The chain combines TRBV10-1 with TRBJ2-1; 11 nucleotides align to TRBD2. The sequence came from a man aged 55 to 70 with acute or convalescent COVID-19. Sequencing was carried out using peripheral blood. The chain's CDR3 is CANTSGGWEEFF. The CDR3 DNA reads TGCGCCAACACTAGCGGGGGTTGGGAAGAGTTCTTC.